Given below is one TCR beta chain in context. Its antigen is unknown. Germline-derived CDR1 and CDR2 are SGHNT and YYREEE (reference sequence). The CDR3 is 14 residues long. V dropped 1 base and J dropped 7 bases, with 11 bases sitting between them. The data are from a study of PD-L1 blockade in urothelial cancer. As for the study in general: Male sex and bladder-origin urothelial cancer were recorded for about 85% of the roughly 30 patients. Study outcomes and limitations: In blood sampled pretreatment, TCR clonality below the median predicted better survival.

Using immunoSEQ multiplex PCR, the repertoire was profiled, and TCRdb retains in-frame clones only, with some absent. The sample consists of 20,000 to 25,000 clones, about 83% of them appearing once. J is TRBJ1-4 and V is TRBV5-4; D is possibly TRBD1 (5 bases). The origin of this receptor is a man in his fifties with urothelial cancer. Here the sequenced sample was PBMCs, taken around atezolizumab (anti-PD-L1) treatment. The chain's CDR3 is CASSLPGESEKLFF. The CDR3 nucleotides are TGTGCCAGCAGCTTGCCGGGGGAAAGTGAAAAACTGTTTTTT.